Below, 7 T cell receptor beta chains from the same sample are listed, as sequenced in a study of blood T cells in healthy people across ages. With a J-beta primer mix and a sample-barcoded 5' primer, a second PCR ran about 7 to 11 cycles. TCRdb used MiXCR to reprocess the 5' RACE reads, holding one entry per CDR3 protein. The sample shows 730,000 or so distinct CDR3 sequences, about 43% of them seen only once. The sequenced sample was blood. Receptors were obtained from an elderly man in good health.

The chain is built from TRBV20-1 and TRBJ2-1; D is possibly TRBD1 (5 bases). The ends were cut back, 2 bases at V and 1 base at J, with 9 bases in the middle. The CDR3 has 14 amino acids. Germline assignment: CDR1 DFQATT and CDR2 SNEGSKA (reference sequence). Here the CDR3 reads CSARRAGSYNEQFF. CDR3 nucleotides: TGCAGTGCTAGAAGGGCAGGGTCCTACAATGAGCAGTTCTTC.

This sequence joins TRBV5-6 and TRBJ1-6; 11 bases agree with TRBD1. V dropped 5 bases and J dropped 8; count of bases not matched to a gene: 12. The germline gives CDR1 SGHDT, CDR2 YYEEEE. The CDR3 loop spans 17 amino acids. CDR3 sequence: CASRKRRRDRGYSPLHF. DNA of the CDR3: TGTGCCAGCAGGAAAAGGCGCCGGGACAGGGGGTATTCACCCCTCCACTTT.

In this sample, this clonotype turned up many times. The chain uses TRBV29-1 and TRBJ2-3; either TRBD1 or TRBD2 may supply D (5 bases each). CDR3 length equals 14 residues. With 3 bases removed from V and 7 bases from J, the gap between germline ends came to 17 bases. CDR1 and CDR2 from the germline V gene are SQVTM and ANQGSEA. As DNA, the CDR3 is TGCAGCGTTGAGGGAAGGGGACGGGGAAATACGCAGTATTTT. Encoded protein: CSVEGRGRGNTQYF.

In regard to this clonotype: A clone one base away is much larger, so this may be a read error. The chain joins TRBV29-1 to TRBJ2-6; perhaps TRBD2 as D (5 bases). Germline V gene lookup returns CDR1 SQVTM and CDR2 ANQGSEA. The CDR3 is 19 residues long. Deletions cut 0 bases from V and 1 base from J, with 19 bases between. Here the CDR3 reads CSVEDRGTGRGSGANVLTF. The CDR3 nucleotides read TGCAGCGTTGAAGATCGAGGAACGGGTCGGGGATCTGGGGCCAACGTCCTGACTTTC.

This clonotype appeared many times. The genes are TRBV29-1 and TRBJ2-5; 10 nucleotides align to TRBD2. Germline assignment: CDR1 SQVTM and CDR2 ANQGSEA. V lost 2 bases and J lost 5; bases outside the gene matches: 8. The CDR3 covers 15 residues. CDR3 sequence (DNA): TGCAGCGTTGAATTACCGGGACTAGCGAGGGAGACCCAGTACTTC. Protein sequence: CSVELPGLARETQYF.

The chain combines TRBV12-3 or TRBV12-4 with TRBJ2-5, with 7 bases aligning to TRBD2. The J call may not be correct, given that the DNA end is closer to TRBJ2-7. The CDR3 is 13 residues long. The CDR3 DNA reads as TGTGCCAGCAGTCGAAGCGGGAACCACGAGCAGTACTTC. Encoded protein: CASSRSGNHEQYF.

The DNA of the CDR3 is TGTGCCTGGAGTGTACTGACGAATTACGAGCAGTACTTC. Translating gives CAWSVLTNYEQYF. This sequence joins TRBV30 and TRBJ2-4; D gene unclear. The J call could be wrong; TRBJ2-7 is a better fit for the DNA end. Germline V gene sequence: CDR1 GTSNPN, CDR2 SVGIG (reference sequence). The CDR3 runs 13 residues.